One and the same sample provided the 14 T cell receptor beta chains below, sequenced in a study of T-cell reconstitution after alpha-beta-depleted transplantation in children. Preparation of the TCRbeta library involved a method that used unique molecular identifiers. TCRdb passed the PCR reads through MiXCR, listing each CDR3 protein once. The sample carries 300,000 to 400,000 distinct CDR3 sequences, about a sixth recorded once. This specimen consisted of PBMCs, mostly from graft donor cells, obtained 360 days after TCRalphabeta/CD19-depleted stem cell transplant. The source of these receptors is a male patient between 2 and 10 years old who had a stem cell transplant for acute lymphoblastic leukemia, so the T cells may come from the graft donor.

This clonotype was seen a few times. The CDR3: CASSSKYSNEQFF. The CDR3 DNA reads TGTGCCAGCAGCTCCAAATACAGCAATGAGCAGTTCTTC. The rearrangement uses TRBV7-9 and TRBJ2-1; D unresolved. The CDR3 covers 13 residues. Per the germline V gene, CDR1 is SEHNR and CDR2 is FQNEAQ (reference sequence). The V gene lost 4 bases and the J gene lost 6 bases, with 10 bases spanning the gap.

In this sample, this clonotype turned up many times. The chain links TRBV5-1 to TRBJ2-6, with TRBD2 identical over 8 bases. Per the germline V gene, CDR1 is SGHRS and CDR2 is YFSETQ. The J segment lost 3 bases and the V segment lost 6 bases, leaving 5 bases of the junction unmatched. The length of the CDR3 is 15 residues. As DNA, the CDR3 is TGCGCCAGCACCTCCGGGGGGGATGGGGCCAACGTCCTGACTTTC. It translates to CASTSGGDGANVLTF.

The chain combines TRBV6-6 with TRBJ1-2; the D gene is possibly TRBD1 (5 bases). Germline CDR1 is MNHNY and CDR2 is SVGAGI (reference sequence). V was cut by 2 bases and J by 8 bases, with 12 bases left in between. The CDR3 contains 13 residues. Here the CDR3 reads CASSYLGAGGYTF. DNA of the CDR3: TGTGCCAGCAGTTACCTAGGGGCGGGAGGCTACACCTTC.

This clonotype has at least ten counts. V and J are TRBV25-1 and TRBJ2-1; a possible D gene is TRBD2 (6 bases). V shed 5 bases and J shed 7 bases, with 12 bases lying between them. Germline CDR1 and CDR2: MGHDK and SYGVNS. This CDR3 is 13 amino acids long. The CDR3 region is CASSLWRVNEQFF. DNA for the CDR3: TGTGCCAGCAGTCTCTGGAGGGTTAATGAGCAGTTCTTC.

This clonotype has just a few counts. The V call is TRBV3-1, the J call TRBJ2-7, with TRBD2 matching 11 bases. V was pared by 3 bases and J by 1 base, with 14 bases of the junction left unmatched. Germline V gives CDR1 LGHDT, CDR2 YNNKEL (reference sequence). CDR3 length equals 19 residues. CDR3 bases: TGTGCCAGCAGCCATGCTTCCCCGGGACTAGCGGCCTTATCCTACGAGCAGTACTTC. Translation gives CASSHASPGLAALSYEQYF.

This clonotype was seen repeatedly, ten times or more. CDR3 nucleotide sequence: TGTGCCAGCAGCCGTACATTCTCTGGGGCCAACGTCCTGACTTTC. Its translation is CASSRTFSGANVLTF. The rearrangement uses TRBV12-3 or TRBV12-4 and TRBJ2-6, with D unclear. The V end lost 6 bases, the J end lost 0 bases, and 9 bases lay between the germline ends. The CDR3 contains 15 residues.

The J gene is TRBJ2-1, the V gene TRBV20-1, with D perhaps assigned TRBD1 or TRBD2 (5 bases each). Trimming shortened V by 1 base and J by 6 bases, and 16 bases separated the two germline ends. CDR3 length: 15 residues. Germline loops: CDR1 DFQATT, CDR2 SNEGSKA (reference sequence). This CDR3 reads CSARVGSSGGNEQFF. As DNA, the CDR3 is TGCAGTGCTAGAGTAGGATCCTCTGGGGGCAATGAGCAGTTCTTC.

The CDR3 bases are TGTGCCAGCAGTTTTCTGGGGTACACAGATACGCAGTATTTT. Amino acids: CASSFLGYTDTQYF. V gene TRBV12-3 or TRBV12-4 combines with J gene TRBJ2-3; D unclear. This CDR3 contains 14 residues. V was cut by 3 bases and J by 2 bases, with 9 bases left in between.

The chain carries TRBV27 and TRBJ2-7; 8 positions agree with TRBD1. CDR1 is MNHEY and CDR2 is SMNVEV in the germline V gene (reference sequence). V lost 2 bases and J lost 3; bases outside the gene matches: 3. CDR3 length: 14 residues. The chain's CDR3 is CASSLQDRVYEQYF. DNA of the CDR3: TGTGCCAGCAGTTTACAGGACAGGGTCTACGAGCAGTACTTC.

This clonotype has at least ten counts. The gene calls are TRBV4-1 and TRBJ2-1; D may be TRBD2 (6 bases). This CDR3 region has 16 residues. Trimming took 4 bases from V and 0 from J, leaving 13 bases between them. Per germline, CDR1 MGHRA and CDR2 YSYEKL. CDR3 residues: CASSLHRGSSYNEQFF. For the CDR3, the DNA is TGCGCCAGCAGCCTGCACCGGGGGAGCTCCTACAATGAGCAGTTCTTC.

The chain combines TRBV5-6 with TRBJ2-3; a possible D gene is TRBD1 (5 bases). CDR1 and CDR2 (germline): SGHDT, YYEEEE. The CDR3 is 19 amino acids. V shed 2 bases and J shed 4 bases, with 26 bases lying between them. The CDR3 loop is CASSFRPGQPNDAADTQYF. CDR3 nucleotide sequence: TGTGCCAGCAGCTTCCGACCAGGACAACCCAACGACGCGGCAGATACGCAGTATTTT.

The J gene is TRBJ2-7, the V gene TRBV7-9; 10 nucleotides align to TRBD1. This CDR3 is 14 amino acids long. V was clipped by 4 bases and J by 6 bases; unmatched bases: 6. Looked up from germline, CDR1 is SEHNR and CDR2 is FQNEAQ (reference sequence). CDR3 region: CASSSRQGAVEQYF. The CDR3 DNA reads TGTGCCAGCAGCTCGAGACAGGGGGCGGTCGAGCAGTACTTC.

This clonotype was counted ten times or more. The chain combines TRBV5-1 with TRBJ2-2; D not resolved. Between the trimmed V and J ends, which lost 4 bases and 5 bases, there was a span of 15 bases. Germline loops: CDR1 SGHRS, CDR2 YFSETQ. This CDR3 region has 15 residues. CDR3 coding DNA: TGCGCCAGCAGCCCCCTGACGTCTGGGACCGGGGAGCTGTTTTTT. Translation: CASSPLTSGTGELFF. Based on the CDR3 plus reference TRBV5-1 and TRBJ2-2, the full variable domain is KAGVTQTPRYLIKTRGQQVTLSCSPISGHRSVSWYQQTPGQGLQFLFEYFSETQRNKGNFPGRFSGRQFSNSRSEMNVSTLELGDSALYLCASSPLTSGTGELFFGEGSRLTVL.

This clonotype was counted between two and nine times. The rearrangement links TRBV10-3 to TRBJ2-7, with 8 bases fitting TRBD1. CDR3 length equals 15 residues. V lost 4 bases, J lost 5 bases, and 10 bases stayed unmatched. CDR1 and CDR2 (germline): ENHRY, SYGVKD. CDR3 in amino acids: CAISAEDRGGHEQYF. CDR3 bases: TGTGCCATCAGTGCCGAAGACAGGGGAGGCCACGAGCAGTACTTC.